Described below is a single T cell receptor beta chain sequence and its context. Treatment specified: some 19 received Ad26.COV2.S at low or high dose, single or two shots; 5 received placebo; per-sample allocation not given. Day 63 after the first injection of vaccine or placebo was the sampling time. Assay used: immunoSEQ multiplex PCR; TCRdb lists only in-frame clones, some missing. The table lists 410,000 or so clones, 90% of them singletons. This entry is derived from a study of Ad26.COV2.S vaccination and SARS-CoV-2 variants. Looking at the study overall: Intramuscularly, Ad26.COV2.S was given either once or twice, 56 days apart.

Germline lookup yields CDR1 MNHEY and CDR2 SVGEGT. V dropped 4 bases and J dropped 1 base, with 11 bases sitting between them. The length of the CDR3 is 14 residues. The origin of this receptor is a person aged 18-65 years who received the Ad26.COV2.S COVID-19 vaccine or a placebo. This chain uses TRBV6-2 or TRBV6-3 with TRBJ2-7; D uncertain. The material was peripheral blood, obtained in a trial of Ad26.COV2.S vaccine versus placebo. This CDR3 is CASSSMDGSYEQYF. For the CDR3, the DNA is TGTGCCAGCAGTTCGATGGACGGGTCCTACGAGCAGTACTTC.